This T cell receptor beta chain was recorded in a study of shared clonotypes between healthy human individuals. The donors, all of them Caucasian adults, lived in Nashville, Tennessee. Turning to this clone: The antigen is unknown.

This CDR3 has 14 amino acids. Trimming removed 5 bases from V and 3 bases from J, with 14 bases in between. CDR1 MNHNY and CDR2 SVGAGI come from the germline V gene (reference sequence). Study-level findings and limits: Generally, naive subsets (rather than memory subsets) showed larger estimated richness. Specimens sampled were limited to blood, with tissue repertoires likely differing.

The protocol was immunoSEQ multiplex PCR, while the TCRdb copy is restricted to in-frame clones and leaves out a portion. Seen here are around 2.5 million clones, roughly 93% observed once, and the top ten hold more than 0.35%. The chain links TRBV6-6 to TRBJ2-7; D not resolved. This TCR derives from a man aged 18 to 35 in good health. Some clones in this sample may be carry-over from other donors' samples. The sequencing input was naive CD4+ T cells from PBMCs. Regarding subset: CD45RA+ positively selected. CDR3 region: CASSPDPSIYEQYF. The CDR3 DNA follows: TGTGCCAGCAGTCCCGACCCGAGCATCTACGAGCAGTACTTC.